Sequencing of this T cell receptor beta chain was carried out in a study of beta chain features in type 1 diabetes. Broader study findings: In every one of the four CD4+ subsets, TCRB CDR3s were moderately but significantly shorter in Type 1 diabetes patients.

In this sample, this clone turned up a few times. Its antigen remains unknown. Expressed TCRB transcripts were sequenced because the entire RNA isolate underwent reverse transcription. Only in-frame clones appear in the TCRdb table, and some are missing; sequencing was by immunoSEQ multiplex PCR. This table holds about 240,000 clones, approximately 15% found once. V gave up 6 bases and J gave up 11 bases, with 18 bases separating them. The CDR3 spans 13 residues. Germline V gene lookup returns CDR1 MNHEY and CDR2 SVGAGI. The clonotype was recovered from a man in his thirties or forties with type 1 diabetes. The chain couples TRBV6-5 to TRBJ2-3; D possibly corresponds to TRBD1 (5 bases). Material: naive CD4+ T cells from blood. The CDR3 loop is CASSSTLQALQYF. The CDR3 nucleotides read TGTGCCAGCAGCTCGACACTACAGGCCTTGCAGTATTTT.